This T cell receptor (beta chain) was observed in a study of T cell responses to AZD1222 COVID-19 vaccine. Trimming removed 4 bases from V and 3 bases from J; junction bases left unmatched: 3. Germline V lookup: CDR1 SGDLS, CDR2 YYNGEE. The CDR3 spans 13 residues. Assay used: immunoSEQ multiplex PCR; TCRdb lists only in-frame clones, some missing. This table holds around 73,000 clones, approximately 89% found once. The chain couples TRBV9 to TRBJ2-7; 8 bases are a match to TRBD1. The TCR originated in an adult who received the AZD1222 COVID-19 vaccine. This specimen was peripheral blood, taken 28 days after the second AZD1222 dose. The CDR3 reads CASSSGTGYEQYF. The CDR3 DNA reads TGTGCCAGCAGCTCTGGGACAGGCTACGAGCAGTACTTC.